The source of this T cell receptor beta chain is a study of blood T cell repertoires in COVID-19. Overall study: The samples span acute and convalescent COVID-19 from the United States, Italy and Spain.

Trimming shortened V by 10 bases and J by 0 bases, and 11 bases separated the two germline ends. The CDR3 consists of 13 residues. Germline lookup yields CDR1 LNHDA and CDR2 SQIVND (reference sequence). Measured with immunoSEQ multiplex PCR; TCRdb has only the in-frame clones, and not every one. This table has fewer than 200,000 clones, roughly 91% appearing once. With regard to this clone: The same CDR3 arises from other DNA sequences in this sample as well.

This receptor was obtained from a man aged 35-49 years with active or convalescent COVID-19. The sample comprised peripheral blood. The chain uses TRBV19 and TRBJ2-3; weak D call: TRBD1 (5 bases). The CDR3 region is CATAGSSTDTQYF. The DNA for the CDR3 is TGTGCCACCGCAGGGTCCAGCACAGATACGCAGTATTTT.